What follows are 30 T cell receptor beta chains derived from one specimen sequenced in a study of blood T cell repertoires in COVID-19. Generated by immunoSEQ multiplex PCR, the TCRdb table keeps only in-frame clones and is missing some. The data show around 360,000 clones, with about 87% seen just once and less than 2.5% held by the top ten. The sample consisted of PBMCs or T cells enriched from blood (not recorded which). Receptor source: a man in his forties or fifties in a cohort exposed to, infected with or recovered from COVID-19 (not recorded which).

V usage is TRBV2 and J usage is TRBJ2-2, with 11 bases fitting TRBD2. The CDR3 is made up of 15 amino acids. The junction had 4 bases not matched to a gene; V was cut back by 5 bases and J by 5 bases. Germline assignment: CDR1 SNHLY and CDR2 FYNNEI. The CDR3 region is CASSQLAGVTGELFF. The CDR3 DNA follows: TGTGCCAGCAGTCAACTAGCGGGAGTTACCGGGGAGCTGTTTTTT.

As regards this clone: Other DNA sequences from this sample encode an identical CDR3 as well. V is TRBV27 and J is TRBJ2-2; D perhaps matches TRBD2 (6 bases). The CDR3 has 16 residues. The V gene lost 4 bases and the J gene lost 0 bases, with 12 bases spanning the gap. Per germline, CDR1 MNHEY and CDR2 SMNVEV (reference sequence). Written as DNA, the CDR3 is TGTGCCAGCAGTTCGAGGACTACGTCGAACACCGGGGAGCTGTTTTTT. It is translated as CASSSRTTSNTGELFF.

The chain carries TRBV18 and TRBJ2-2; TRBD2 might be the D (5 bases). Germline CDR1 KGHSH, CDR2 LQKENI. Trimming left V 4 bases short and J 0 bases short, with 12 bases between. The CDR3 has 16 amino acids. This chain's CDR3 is CASSRPSGTNTGELFF. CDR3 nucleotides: TGTGCCAGCTCACGTCCATCGGGGACGAACACCGGGGAGCTGTTTTTT.

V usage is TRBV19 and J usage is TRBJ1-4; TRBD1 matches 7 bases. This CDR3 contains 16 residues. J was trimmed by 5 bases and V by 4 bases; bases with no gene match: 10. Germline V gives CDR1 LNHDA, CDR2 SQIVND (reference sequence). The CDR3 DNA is TGTGCCAGTAGTACCGGGACAGTAGGAGACAATGAAAAACTGTTTTTT. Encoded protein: CASSTGTVGDNEKLFF.

The CDR3: CASSAGGAPGYTF. The CDR3 DNA reads as TGTGCCAGCTCTGCGGGGGGGGCGCCGGGCTACACCTTC. The gene calls are TRBV6-5 and TRBJ1-2, with D perhaps matching TRBD1 (6 bases). The CDR3 is made up of 13 amino acids. Germline assignment: CDR1 MNHEY and CDR2 SVGAGI. The V end was cut by 8 bases, the J end by 8 bases, with 18 bases between.

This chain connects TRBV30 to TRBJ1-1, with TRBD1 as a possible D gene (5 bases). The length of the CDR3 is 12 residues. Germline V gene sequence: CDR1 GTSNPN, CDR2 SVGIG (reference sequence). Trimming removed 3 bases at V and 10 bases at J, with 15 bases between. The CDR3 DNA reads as TGTGCCTGGAGCCACATACAGGATACAGCTTTCTTT. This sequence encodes CAWSHIQDTAFF. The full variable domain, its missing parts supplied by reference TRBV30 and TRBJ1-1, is SQTIHQWPATLVQPVGSPLSLECTVEGTSNPNLYWYRQAAGRGLQLLFYSVGIGQISSEVPQNLSASRPQDRQFILSSKKLLLSDSGFYLCAWSHIQDTAFFGQGTRLTVV.

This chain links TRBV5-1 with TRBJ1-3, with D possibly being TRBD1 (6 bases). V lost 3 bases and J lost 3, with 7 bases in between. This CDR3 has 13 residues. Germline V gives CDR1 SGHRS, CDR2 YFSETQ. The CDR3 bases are TGCGCCAGCAGCTCGACAGGTGGAAACACCATATATTTT. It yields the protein CASSSTGGNTIYF. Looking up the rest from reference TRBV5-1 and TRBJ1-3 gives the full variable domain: KAGVTQTPRYLIKTRGQQVTLSCSPISGHRSVSWYQQTPGQGLQFLFEYFSETQRNKGNFPGRFSGRQFSNSRSEMNVSTLELGDSALYLCASSSTGGNTIYFGEGSWLTVV.

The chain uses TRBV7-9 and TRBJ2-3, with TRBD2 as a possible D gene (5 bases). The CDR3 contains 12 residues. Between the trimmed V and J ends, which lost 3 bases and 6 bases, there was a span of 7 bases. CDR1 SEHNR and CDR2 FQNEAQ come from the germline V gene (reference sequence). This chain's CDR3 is CASSLEADTQYF. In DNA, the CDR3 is TGTGCCAGCAGCTTGGAGGCGGATACGCAGTATTTT.

The CDR3, as DNA: TGTGCCTGGAGTGTGAGACAGGAGTTATATGGCTACACCTTC. Encoded protein: CAWSVRQELYGYTF. The J gene is TRBJ1-2, the V gene TRBV30, with D possibly matching TRBD1 (6 bases). The CDR3 has 14 residues. Germline V gene data show CDR1 as GTSNPN and CDR2 as SVGIG (reference sequence). The V gene lost 0 bases and the J gene lost 5 bases, with 13 bases spanning the gap.

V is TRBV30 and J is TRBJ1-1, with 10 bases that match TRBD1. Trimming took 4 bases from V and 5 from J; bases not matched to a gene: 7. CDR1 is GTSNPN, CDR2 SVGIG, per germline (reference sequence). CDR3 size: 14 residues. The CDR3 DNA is TGTGCCTGGACAGACAGGGGGCGCTCGACTGAAGCTTTCTTT. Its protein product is CAWTDRGRSTEAFF.

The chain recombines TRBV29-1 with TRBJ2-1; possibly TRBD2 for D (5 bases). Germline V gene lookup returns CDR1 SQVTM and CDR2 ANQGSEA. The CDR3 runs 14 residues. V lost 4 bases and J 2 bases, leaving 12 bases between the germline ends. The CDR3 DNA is TGCAGCGTTGGAGGGCGTCTGACCTACAATGAGCAGTTCTTC. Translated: CSVGGRLTYNEQFF.

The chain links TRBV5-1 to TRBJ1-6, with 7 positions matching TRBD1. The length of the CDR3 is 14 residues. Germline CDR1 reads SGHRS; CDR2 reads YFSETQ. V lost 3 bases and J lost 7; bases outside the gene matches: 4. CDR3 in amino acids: CASSSTGANSPLHF. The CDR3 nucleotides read TGCGCCAGCAGCTCAACAGGGGCCAATTCACCCCTCCACTTT.

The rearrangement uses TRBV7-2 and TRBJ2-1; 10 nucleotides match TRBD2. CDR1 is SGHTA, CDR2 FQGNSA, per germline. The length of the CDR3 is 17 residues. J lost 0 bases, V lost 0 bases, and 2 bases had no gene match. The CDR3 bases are TGTGCCAGCAGCTTAGCGGCTAGCGGGAGCTCCTACAATGAGCAGTTCTTC. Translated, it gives CASSLAASGSSYNEQFF.

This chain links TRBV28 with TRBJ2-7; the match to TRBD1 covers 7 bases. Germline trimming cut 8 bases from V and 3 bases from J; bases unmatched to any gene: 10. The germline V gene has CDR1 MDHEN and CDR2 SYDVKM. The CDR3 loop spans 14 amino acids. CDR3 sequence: CASGSPGQSYEQYF. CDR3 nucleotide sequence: TGTGCCAGCGGCTCTCCGGGACAGAGCTACGAGCAGTACTTC.

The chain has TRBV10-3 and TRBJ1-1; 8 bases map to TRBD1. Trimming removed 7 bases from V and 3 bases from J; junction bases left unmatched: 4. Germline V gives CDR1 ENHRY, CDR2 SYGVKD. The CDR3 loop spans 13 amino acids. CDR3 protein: CAIKNRGDTEAFF. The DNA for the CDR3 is TGTGCCATCAAAAACAGGGGGGACACTGAAGCTTTCTTT.

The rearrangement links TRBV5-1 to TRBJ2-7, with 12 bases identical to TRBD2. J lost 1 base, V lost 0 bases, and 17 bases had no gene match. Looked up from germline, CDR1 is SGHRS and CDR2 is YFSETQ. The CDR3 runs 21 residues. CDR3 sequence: CASSLVAGGQLAGGPSYEQYF. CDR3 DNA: TGCGCCAGCAGCTTGGTGGCAGGGGGCCAGCTAGCGGGAGGGCCTTCCTACGAGCAGTACTTC. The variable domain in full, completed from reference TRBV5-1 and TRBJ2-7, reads KAGVTQTPRYLIKTRGQQVTLSCSPISGHRSVSWYQQTPGQGLQFLFEYFSETQRNKGNFPGRFSGRQFSNSRSEMNVSTLELGDSALYLCASSLVAGGQLAGGPSYEQYFGPGTRLTVT.

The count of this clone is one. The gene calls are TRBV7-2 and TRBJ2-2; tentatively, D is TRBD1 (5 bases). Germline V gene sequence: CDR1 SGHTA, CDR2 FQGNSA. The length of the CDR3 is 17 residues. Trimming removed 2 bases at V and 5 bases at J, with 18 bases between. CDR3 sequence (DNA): TGTGCCAGCAGCTTAACCCTCGGCAGGGTCGGTACCGGGGAGCTGTTTTTT. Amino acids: CASSLTLGRVGTGELFF.

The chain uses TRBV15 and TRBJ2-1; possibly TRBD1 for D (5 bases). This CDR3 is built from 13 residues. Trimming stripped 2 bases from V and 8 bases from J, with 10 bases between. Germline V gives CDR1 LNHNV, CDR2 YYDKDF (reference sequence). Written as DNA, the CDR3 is TGTGCCACCAGCAGACAGGGCCCTTATGAGCAGTTCTTC. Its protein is CATSRQGPYEQFF.

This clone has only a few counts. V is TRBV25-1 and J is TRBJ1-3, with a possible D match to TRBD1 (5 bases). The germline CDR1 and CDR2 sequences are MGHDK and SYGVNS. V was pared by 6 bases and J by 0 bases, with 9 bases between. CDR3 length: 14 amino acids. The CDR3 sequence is CASRQVGSGNTIYF. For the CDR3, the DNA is TGTGCCAGCAGACAGGTCGGCTCTGGAAACACCATATATTTT.

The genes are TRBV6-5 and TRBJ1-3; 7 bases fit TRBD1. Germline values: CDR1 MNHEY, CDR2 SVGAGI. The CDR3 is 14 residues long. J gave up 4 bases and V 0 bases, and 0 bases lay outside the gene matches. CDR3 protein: CASSYSGGGNTIYF. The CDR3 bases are TGTGCCAGCAGTTACTCAGGGGGCGGAAACACCATATATTTT.

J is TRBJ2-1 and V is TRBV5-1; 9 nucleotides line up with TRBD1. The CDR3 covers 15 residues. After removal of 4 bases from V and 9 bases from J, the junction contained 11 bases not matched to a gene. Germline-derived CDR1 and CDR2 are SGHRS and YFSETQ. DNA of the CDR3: TGCGCCAGCAGCCCCGAGGGACAGGGTTCGCCTGAGCAGTTCTTC. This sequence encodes CASSPEGQGSPEQFF. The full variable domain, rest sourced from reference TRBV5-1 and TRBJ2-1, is KAGVTQTPRYLIKTRGQQVTLSCSPISGHRSVSWYQQTPGQGLQFLFEYFSETQRNKGNFPGRFSGRQFSNSRSEMNVSTLELGDSALYLCASSPEGQGSPEQFFGPGTRLTVL.

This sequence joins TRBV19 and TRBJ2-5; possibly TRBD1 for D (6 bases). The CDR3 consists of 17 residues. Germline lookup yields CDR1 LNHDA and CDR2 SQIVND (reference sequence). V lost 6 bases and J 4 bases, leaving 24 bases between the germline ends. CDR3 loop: CASSPSGRGAGLETQYF. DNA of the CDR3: TGTGCCAGTAGCCCCTCGGGCAGGGGCGCAGGGTTAGAGACCCAGTACTTC.

This CDR3 reads CATSRDSGALPHEQYF. The DNA for the CDR3 is TGTGCCACCAGCAGAGATAGCGGGGCCTTACCCCACGAGCAGTACTTC. V is TRBV15 and J is TRBJ2-7; the match to TRBD2 covers 8 bases. Germline V gives CDR1 LNHNV, CDR2 YYDKDF (reference sequence). The length of the CDR3 is 16 residues. V trimming: 0 bases; J trimming: 5 bases; junction bases outside the gene matches: 9.

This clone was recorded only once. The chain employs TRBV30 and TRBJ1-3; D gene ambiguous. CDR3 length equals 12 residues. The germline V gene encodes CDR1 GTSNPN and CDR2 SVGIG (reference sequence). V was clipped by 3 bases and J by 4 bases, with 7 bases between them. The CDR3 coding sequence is TGTGCCTGGAGCTTACAAGGAAACACCATATATTTT. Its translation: CAWSLQGNTIYF. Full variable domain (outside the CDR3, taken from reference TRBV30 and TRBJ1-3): SQTIHQWPATLVQPVGSPLSLECTVEGTSNPNLYWYRQAAGRGLQLLFYSVGIGQISSEVPQNLSASRPQDRQFILSSKKLLLSDSGFYLCAWSLQGNTIYFGEGSWLTVV.

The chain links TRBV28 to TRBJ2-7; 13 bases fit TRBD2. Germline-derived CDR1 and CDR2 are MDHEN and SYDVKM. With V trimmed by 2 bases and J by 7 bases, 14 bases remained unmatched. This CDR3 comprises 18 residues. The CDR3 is CASSLRTSGRGPGIEQYF. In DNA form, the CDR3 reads TGTGCCAGCAGTTTACGGACTAGCGGGAGAGGACCGGGTATAGAGCAGTACTTC.

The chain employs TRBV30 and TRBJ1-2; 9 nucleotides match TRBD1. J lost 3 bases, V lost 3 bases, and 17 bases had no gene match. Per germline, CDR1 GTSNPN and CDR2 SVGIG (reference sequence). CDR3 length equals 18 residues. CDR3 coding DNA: TGTGCCTGGAGCTTTTATCCCGGGACAGGGAATTTCCACTATGGCTACACCTTC. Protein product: CAWSFYPGTGNFHYGYTF.

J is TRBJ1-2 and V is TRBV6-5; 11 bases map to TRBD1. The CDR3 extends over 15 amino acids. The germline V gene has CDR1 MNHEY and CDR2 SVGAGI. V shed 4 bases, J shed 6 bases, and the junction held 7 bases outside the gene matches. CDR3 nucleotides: TGTGCCAGCAGTTCCAAGTGGGACAGGGGGGATGGCTACACCTTC. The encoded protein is CASSSKWDRGDGYTF.

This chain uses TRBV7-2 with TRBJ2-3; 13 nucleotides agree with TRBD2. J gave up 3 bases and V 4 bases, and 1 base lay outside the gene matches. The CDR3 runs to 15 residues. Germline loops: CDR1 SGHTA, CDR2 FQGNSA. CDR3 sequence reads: CASSWTSGSTDTQYF. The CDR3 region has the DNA TGTGCCAGCAGCTGGACTAGCGGGAGTACAGATACGCAGTATTTT. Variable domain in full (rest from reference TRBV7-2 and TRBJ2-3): GAGVSQSPSNKVTEKGKDVELRCDPISGHTALYWYRQSLGQGLEFLIYFQGNSAPDKSGLPSDRFSAERTGGSVSTLTIQRTQQEDSAVYLCASSWTSGSTDTQYFGPGTRLTVL.

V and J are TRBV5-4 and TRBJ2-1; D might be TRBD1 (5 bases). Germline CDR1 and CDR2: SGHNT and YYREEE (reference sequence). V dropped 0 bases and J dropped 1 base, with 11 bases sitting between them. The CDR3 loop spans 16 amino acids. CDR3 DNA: TGTGCCAGCAGCTTGGGGGGCATCCGTTCCTACAATGAGCAGTTCTTC. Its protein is CASSLGGIRSYNEQFF.

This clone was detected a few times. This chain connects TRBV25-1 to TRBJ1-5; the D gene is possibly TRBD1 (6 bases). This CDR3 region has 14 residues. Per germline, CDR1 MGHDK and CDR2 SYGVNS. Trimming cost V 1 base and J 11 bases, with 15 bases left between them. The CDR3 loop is CASSESGGPMAQHF. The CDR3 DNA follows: TGTGCCAGCAGTGAATCGGGGGGGCCCATGGCCCAGCATTTT.